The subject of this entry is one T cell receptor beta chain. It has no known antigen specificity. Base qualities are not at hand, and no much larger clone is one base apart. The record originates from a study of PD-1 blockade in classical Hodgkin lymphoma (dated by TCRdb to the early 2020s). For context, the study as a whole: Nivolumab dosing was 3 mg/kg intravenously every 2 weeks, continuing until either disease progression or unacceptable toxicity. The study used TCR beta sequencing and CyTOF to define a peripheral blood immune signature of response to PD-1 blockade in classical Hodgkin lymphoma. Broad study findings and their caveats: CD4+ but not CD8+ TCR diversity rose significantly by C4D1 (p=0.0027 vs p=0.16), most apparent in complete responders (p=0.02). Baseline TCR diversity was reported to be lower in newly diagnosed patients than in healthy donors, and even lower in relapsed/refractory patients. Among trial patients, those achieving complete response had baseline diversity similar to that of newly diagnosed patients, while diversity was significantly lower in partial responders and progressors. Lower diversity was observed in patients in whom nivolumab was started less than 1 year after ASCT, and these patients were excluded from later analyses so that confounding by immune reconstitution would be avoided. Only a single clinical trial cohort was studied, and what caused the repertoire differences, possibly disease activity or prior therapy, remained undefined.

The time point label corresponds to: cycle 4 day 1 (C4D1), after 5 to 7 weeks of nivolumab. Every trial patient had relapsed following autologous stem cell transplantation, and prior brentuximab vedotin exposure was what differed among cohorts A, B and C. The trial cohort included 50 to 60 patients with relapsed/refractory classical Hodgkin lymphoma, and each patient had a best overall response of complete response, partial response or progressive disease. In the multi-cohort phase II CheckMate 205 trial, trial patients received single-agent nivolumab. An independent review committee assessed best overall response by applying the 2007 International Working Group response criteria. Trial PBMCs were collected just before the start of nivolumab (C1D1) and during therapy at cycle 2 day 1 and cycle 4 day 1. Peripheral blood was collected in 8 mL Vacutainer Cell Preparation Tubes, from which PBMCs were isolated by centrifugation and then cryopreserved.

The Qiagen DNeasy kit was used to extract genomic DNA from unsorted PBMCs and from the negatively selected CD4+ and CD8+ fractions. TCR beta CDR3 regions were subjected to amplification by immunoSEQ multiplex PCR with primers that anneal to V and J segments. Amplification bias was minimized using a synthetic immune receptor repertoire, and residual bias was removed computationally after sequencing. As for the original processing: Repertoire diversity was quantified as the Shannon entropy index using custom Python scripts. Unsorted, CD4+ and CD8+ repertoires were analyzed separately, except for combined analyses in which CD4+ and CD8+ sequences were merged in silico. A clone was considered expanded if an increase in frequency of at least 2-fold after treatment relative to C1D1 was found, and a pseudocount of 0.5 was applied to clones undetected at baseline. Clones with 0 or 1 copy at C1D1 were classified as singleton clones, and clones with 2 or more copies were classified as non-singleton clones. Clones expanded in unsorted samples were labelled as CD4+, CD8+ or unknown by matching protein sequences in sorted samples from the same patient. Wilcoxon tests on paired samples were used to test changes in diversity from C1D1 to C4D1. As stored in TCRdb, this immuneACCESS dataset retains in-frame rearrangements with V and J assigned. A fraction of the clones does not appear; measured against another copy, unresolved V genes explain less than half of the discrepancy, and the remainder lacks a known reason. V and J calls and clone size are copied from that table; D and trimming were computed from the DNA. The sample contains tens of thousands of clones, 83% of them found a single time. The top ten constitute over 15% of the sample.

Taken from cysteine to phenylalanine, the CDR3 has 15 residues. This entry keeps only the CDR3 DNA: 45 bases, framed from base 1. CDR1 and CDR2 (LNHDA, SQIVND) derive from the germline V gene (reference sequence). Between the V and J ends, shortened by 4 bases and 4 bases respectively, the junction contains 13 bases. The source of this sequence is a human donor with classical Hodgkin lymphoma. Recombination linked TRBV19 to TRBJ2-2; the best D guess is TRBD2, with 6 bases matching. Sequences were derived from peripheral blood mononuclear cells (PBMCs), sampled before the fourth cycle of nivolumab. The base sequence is TGTGCCAGTAGTACGGTAGCGGTAGGCACCGGGGAGCTGTTTTTT. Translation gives CASSTVAVGTGELFF. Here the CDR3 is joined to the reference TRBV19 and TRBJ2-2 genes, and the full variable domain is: DGGITQSPKYLFRKEGQNVTLSCEQNLNHDAMYWYRQDPGQGLRLIYYSQIVNDFQKGDIAEGYSVSREKKESFPLTVTSAQKNPTAFYLCASSTVAVGTGELFFGEGSRLTVL.